A selection of T cell receptor beta chains follows, all from one sample in a study of blood T cell repertoires in COVID-19. The protocol was immunoSEQ multiplex PCR, while the TCRdb copy is restricted to in-frame clones and leaves out a portion. The sample lists some 28,000 clones, around 90% seen once, with 9.3% in the top ten. Sequenced: peripheral blood. These receptors all stem from a human donor in a cohort sampled during active COVID-19. The CDR3 runs from the conserved cysteine through the conserved F or W. D genes are given only for firm matches. Not every row has a clone size; where given, it reads once, few, many or a size class.

d_gene	v_gene	j_gene	abundance	CDR3nt	CDR3aa
TRBD2	TRBV7-9	TRBJ2-5	.	TGTGCCAGCAGCTCCCCCCAGCGGGAGGGCTTCCAAGAGACCCAGTACTTC	CASSSPQREGFQETQYF
TRBD2	TRBV5-4	TRBJ2-7	once	TGTGCCAGCAGCCGGGAGGGGCCACGATACGAGCAGTACTTC	CASSREGPRYEQYF
.	TRBV11-2	TRBJ2-5	.	TGTGCCAGCAGCGTCAGAAGGGGGGGAGAGACCCAGTACTTC	CASSVRRGGETQYF
TRBD1	TRBV15	TRBJ1-1	.	TGTGCCACCAGCAGAGACCAGGGGGAAACTGAAGCTTTCTTT	CATSRDQGETEAFF
.	TRBV2	TRBJ1-2	few	TGTGCCAGCAGGCAGGGGTCTATAAGCTACACCTTC	CASRQGSISYTF
TRBD1	TRBV19	TRBJ2-3	.	TGTGCCAGTAGCCTAGGGACAGCCACAGATACGCAGTATTTT	CASSLGTATDTQYF
TRBD2	TRBV2	TRBJ2-5	.	TGTGCCAGCAAGGAATTTAGCGGGGTTTCACAAGAGACCCAGTACTTC	CASKEFSGVSQETQYF
TRBD1	TRBV30	TRBJ1-2	.	TGTGCCTGGACCCAGGGGGCTGGGGGCTACACCTTC	CAWTQGAGGYTF
TRBD1	TRBV14	TRBJ2-7	.	TGTGCCAGCAGCCGGACAGGGGGCCACGAGCAGTACTTC	CASSRTGGHEQYF
TRBD1	TRBV5-1	TRBJ1-3	.	TGCGCCAGCAGCCTGGGACAGGTTGGAAACACCATATATTTT	CASSLGQVGNTIYF
.	TRBV25-1	TRBJ1-6	.	TGTGCCAGCAGTATTGGAGGAATTGATTCACCCCTCCACTTT	CASSIGGIDSPLHF
.	TRBV9	TRBJ2-3	.	TGTGCCAGCAGCGTAGCCGGGACTAGCACAGATACGCAGTATTTT	CASSVAGTSTDTQYF
TRBD2	TRBV3-1/TRBV3-2	TRBJ2-3	.	TGTGCCAGCAGCCCAACGGGGACTAGCAGCACAGATACGCAGTATTTT	CASSPTGTSSTDTQYF
TRBD1	TRBV4-1	TRBJ2-7	.	TGCGCCAGCGGGCCGGGACAGGGTTCGTACGAGCAGTACTTC	CASGPGQGSYEQYF
TRBD2	TRBV5-1	TRBJ2-3	.	TGCGCCAGCAGCTTATCTCCGGGACTAGCGGAGACTAGCACAGATACGCAGTATTTT	CASSLSPGLAETSTDTQYF
.	TRBV12-3/TRBV12-4	TRBJ1-2	once	TGTGCCAGCAGTCTGACAGTCAACTATGGCTACACCTTC	CASSLTVNYGYTF
TRBD2	TRBV5-8	TRBJ2-3	.	TGTGCCAGCAGCAAAGGACTAGCGGGTTCAGATACGCAGTATTTT	CASSKGLAGSDTQYF
.	TRBV6-1	TRBJ2-5	.	TGTGCCAGCAGTGAACACGGAGGGGGAGGGGAGACCCAGTACTTC	CASSEHGGGGETQYF
.	TRBV28	TRBJ2-3	.	TGTGCCAGCACCCTCCAGCGGGCCCCAGATACGCAGTATTTT	CASTLQRAPDTQYF
.	TRBV9	TRBJ1-5	.	TGTGCCAGCAGCGCGGAGGGAGCCGTCAATCAGCCCCAGCATTTT	CASSAEGAVNQPQHF
TRBD2	TRBV10-2	TRBJ2-1	.	TGCGCCAGCCGGGCTAGCGGGAGCTCCTACAATGAGCAGTTCTTC	CASRASGSSYNEQFF
TRBD2	TRBV24-1	TRBJ2-5	.	TGTGCCACCAGTGACCCGAGGGCTAGCGGGGGCCAAGAGACCCAGTACTTC	CATSDPRASGGQETQYF
.	TRBV6-5	TRBJ1-1	.	TGTGCCAGCAACTCCCAGGGGACGGAAGCTTTCTTT	CASNSQGTEAFF
.	TRBV6-5	TRBJ1-1	.	TGTGCCAGCATCGAGGGGGGGGAGGGGGCTTTCTTT	CASIEGGEGAFF
.	TRBV6-5	TRBJ2-3	.	TGTGCCAGCCGGCCTGAGGCCTCTAGCACAGATACGCAGTATTTT	CASRPEASSTDTQYF
TRBD1	TRBV7-6	TRBJ2-7	.	TGTGCCAGCAGCCACGACAGGGGCAACGAGCAGTACTTC	CASSHDRGNEQYF
TRBD2	TRBV5-6	TRBJ2-1	.	TGTGCCAGCAGCTTGGATAAGCGGGGGTTGAGCACCTACAATGAGCAGTTCTTC	CASSLDKRGLSTYNEQFF
.	TRBV7-2	TRBJ1-1	.	TGTGCCAGCAGCAGCAATCCGGGGGGGAACACTGAAGCTTTCTTT	CASSSNPGGNTEAFF
.	TRBV2	TRBJ1-5	.	TGTGCCAGCAGTGTTCTGGGGGGAGGTCAGCCCCAGCATTTT	CASSVLGGGQPQHF
TRBD2	TRBV29-1	TRBJ2-1	.	TGCAGCGTTGAAACTGGACTAGGTGGAGATGAGCAGTTCTTC	CSVETGLGGDEQFF
.	TRBV12-3/TRBV12-4	TRBJ1-6	once	TGTGCCAGCAGGTTCAGGGCGGATTCACCCCTCCACTTT	CASRFRADSPLHF
.	TRBV7-2	TRBJ1-5	.	TGTGCCAGCAGCGTCGATACAGGTCAGCCCCAGCATTTT	CASSVDTGQPQHF
TRBD1	TRBV2	TRBJ2-5	.	TGTGCCAGCAGAGGACAGGGGGAGACCCAGTACTTC	CASRGQGETQYF
.	TRBV5-4	TRBJ2-6	.	TGTGCCAGCAGCTTCCGGGTCTCTGGGGCCAACGTCCTGACTTTC	CASSFRVSGANVLTF
TRBD1	TRBV7-2	TRBJ1-1	few	TGTGCCAGCAGCTTAGTCGGGAGGGGGCAGGTGAACACTGAAGCTTTCTTT	CASSLVGRGQVNTEAFF
TRBD1	TRBV2	TRBJ2-2	.	TGTGCCAGGGGGACAGGGGCCGCCGGGGAGCTGTTTTTT	CARGTGAAGELFF
TRBD1	TRBV5-1	TRBJ1-1	.	TGCGCCAGCAGGGCTGGGACAGGGGCTACGAACACTGAAGCTTTCTTT	CASRAGTGATNTEAFF
.	TRBV7-2	TRBJ1-2	once	TGTGCCAGCAGCGTAGGGTTAGTCTATGGCTACACCTTC	CASSVGLVYGYTF
TRBD1	TRBV23-1	TRBJ1-2	.	TGCGCCAGCAGTCAATCGGGACAGGGGGGTGGCTACACCTTC	CASSQSGQGGGYTF
.	TRBV10-3	TRBJ2-7	.	TGTGCCATCAGTGCACTAAGCTCCTACGAGCAGTACTTC	CAISALSSYEQYF
TRBD1	TRBV7-2	TRBJ2-7	.	TGTGCCAGCAGCTTATCCGGGACAGGGGCGACCGAGCAGTACTTC	CASSLSGTGATEQYF
TRBD1	TRBV3-1/TRBV3-2	TRBJ2-1	.	TGTGCCAGCAGCCCCCGGACAGGGGGGAGCTCCTACAATGAGCAGTTCTTC	CASSPRTGGSSYNEQFF
.	TRBV30	TRBJ1-4	.	TGTGCCTGGAGGGCCCTTAATGAAAAACTGTTTTTT	CAWRALNEKLFF
.	TRBV6-5	TRBJ2-3	.	TGTGCCAGCAGTTATCTCGGGGGGCAGTATTTT	CASSYLGGQYF